These T cell receptor beta chains were read from a single sample in a study of CD8+CD57+ T cells in acquired aplastic anemia. TCRdb re-derived calls from the reads in MiXCR, one entry per CDR3 protein. The table has approximately 130,000 distinct CDR3 sequences, under 65% seen once. Sequencing was performed on sorted CD4+, CD8+, or CD8+CD57+ T cells (not recorded which) from PBMCs. The receptors derive from a human donor with aplastic anemia. The CDR3 runs from the conserved cysteine through the conserved F or W. A D gene is named only where the DNA matches it firmly. A clone size is listed for some rows: how often the clone was seen (once, few, many), or a class if it is expanded.

>11|.|TRBJ2-7|TRBV2|once
TGTGCCAGCAGTGTACCCCTAAAGCAGTACTTC
CASSVPLKQYF
>13|.|TRBJ1-1|TRBV7-9|.
TGTGCCAGCGGCTTTGGTTCCGACACTGAAGCTTTCTTT
CASGFGSDTEAFF
>15|TRBD1|TRBJ1-5|TRBV12-3/TRBV12-4|many
TGTGCCAGCAGTTTTCGGGGACAGGGGAATCAGCCCCAGCATTTT
CASSFRGQGNQPQHF
>15|TRBD2|TRBJ2-5|TRBV24-1|many
TGTGCCACCAGTGATCGGGGGGGGGGCCAAGAGACCCAGTACTTC
CATSDRGGGQETQYF
>13|.|TRBJ2-2|TRBV6-5|many
TGTGCCAGCAGTTTAGACAGTCCCGGGGAGCTGTTTTTT
CASSLDSPGELFF
>16|.|TRBJ2-5|TRBV19|.
TGTGCCAGTAAAATAAACTGGGGCAACTCGCAAGAGACCCAGTACTTC
CASKINWGNSQETQYF
>12|.|TRBJ1-4|TRBV2|.
TGTGCCAGCAGGGACAGTGGGGAAAAACTGTTTTTT
CASRDSGEKLFF
>13|TRBD1|TRBJ1-6|TRBV20-1|.
TGCAGTGCTCCTGGACAGGGACGTTCACCCCTCCACTTT
CSAPGQGRSPLHF
>14|.|TRBJ1-1|TRBV12-3/TRBV12-4|.
TGTGCCAGCAGTTTAGCATCCGCGTCGGCTGAAGCTTTCTTT
CASSLASASAEAFF
>15|.|TRBJ1-2|TRBV7-9|many
TGTGCCAGCAGCTCTTTTCAGGCGGCGCATTATGGCTACACCTTC
CASSSFQAAHYGYTF
>16|.|TRBJ1-3|TRBV5-6|once
TGTGCCAGCAGCTTGATTATCGCTCACTCTGGAAACACCATATATTTT
CASSLIIAHSGNTIYF
>13|.|TRBJ2-7|TRBV5-6|.
TGTGCCAGCAGCTTGGCCTTCCTTGACGAGCAGTACTTC
CASSLAFLDEQYF
>15|.|TRBJ1-5|TRBV15|.
TGTGCCACCAGCATACAGGGTGGGCGGTCTCAGCCCCAGCATTTT
CATSIQGGRSQPQHF
>15|TRBD1|TRBJ1-3|TRBV2|.
TGTGCCAGCAGTGTCGGGACAGGGAGTAGAAACACCATATATTTT
CASSVGTGSRNTIYF
>16|.|TRBJ2-5|TRBV7-2|many
TGTGCCAGCAGCTTAAACACTTTATTAGGTGAAGAGACCCAGTACTTC
CASSLNTLLGEETQYF
>15|TRBD1|TRBJ2-7|TRBV6-5|many
TGTGCCAGCAGTTATCCCGGGACAGTGTCCTACGAGCAGTACTTC
CASSYPGTVSYEQYF
>13|.|TRBJ1-2|TRBV20-1|many
TGCAGTGCTCCTCCCCCGGACTACTATGGCTACACCTTC
CSAPPPDYYGYTF
>13|.|TRBJ2-7|TRBV12-3/TRBV12-4|many
TGTGCCAGCAGCCCGAGCAGGGGCTACGAGCAGTACTTC
CASSPSRGYEQYF
>18|TRBD1|TRBJ1-1|TRBV15|.
TGTGCCACCGGATCCACGCGGACAGGGGGACGGAGAGGTACTGAAGCTTTCTTT
CATGSTRTGGRRGTEAFF
>13|.|TRBJ1-1|TRBV9|.
TGTGCCAGCAGCGTAGAACAGAACACTGAAGCTTTCTTT
CASSVEQNTEAFF
>13|TRBD1|TRBJ1-4|TRBV20-1|.
TGCAGTGCTGCGGGACAGGGTGTTGAAAAACTGTTTTTT
CSAAGQGVEKLFF
>14|.|TRBJ1-5|TRBV2|.
TGTGCCAGCAGTGGGCAGAATAGCAATCAGCCCCAGCATTTT
CASSGQNSNQPQHF
>14|.|TRBJ2-1|TRBV19|.
TGTGCCAGTAGTCTGGGTTTAAGCTACAATGAGCAGTTCTTC
CASSLGLSYNEQFF
>15|TRBD2|TRBJ2-1|TRBV20-1|few
TGCAGTGCTAGAGATAGACTAGCGGGCTACAATGAGCAGTTCTTC
CSARDRLAGYNEQFF
>11|.|TRBJ2-1|TRBV10-2|.
TGCGCCAGCACCATCTGGAATGAGCAGTTCTTC
CASTIWNEQFF
>14|.|TRBJ1-1|TRBV20-1|many
TGCAGTGCTAGTTCTCCAGTTGTGGGTACTGAAGCTTTCTTT
CSASSPVVGTEAFF
>14|.|TRBJ1-1|TRBV12-3/TRBV12-4|.
TGTGCCAGCAGTTTTACTGGGGCAGAGACTGAAGCTTTCTTT
CASSFTGAETEAFF
>15|TRBD1|TRBJ2-1|TRBV2|.
TGTGCCAGCAGGGAAAGTCCCGGGACAGGGACTGAGCAGTTCTTC
CASRESPGTGTEQFF
>12|.|TRBJ1-1|TRBV7-9|.
TGTGCCAGCAGCTTTACGAGCACTGAAGCTTTCTTT
CASSFTSTEAFF
>16|TRBD1|TRBJ2-4|TRBV5-1|.
TGCGCCAGCAGCTTCCCGGGGGACAGGGCGAAAAACATTCAGTACTTC
CASSFPGDRAKNIQYF
>13|.|TRBJ2-7|TRBV9|few
TGTGCCAGCAGCAAGCGCAGGGGAGGAGAGCAGTACTTC
CASSKRRGGEQYF
>13|.|TRBJ2-1|TRBV4-1|many
TGCGCCAGCAGCCTCGACCGGAACAATGAGCAGTTCTTC
CASSLDRNNEQFF
>16|.|TRBJ2-3|TRBV2|.
TGTGCCAGCAGGATTAACCTAGCCCCAATCACAGATACGCAGTATTTT
CASRINLAPITDTQYF
>16|.|TRBJ1-3|TRBV19|.
TGTGCCAGTACAGCAACGCGCAGGGCAGGAGGAAACACCATATATTTT
CASTATRRAGGNTIYF
>15|.|TRBJ2-7|TRBV29-1|.
TGCAGCGTTGAGGACAGCACTTGCAGCTCCTACGAGCAGTACTTC
CSVEDSTCSSYEQYF
>15|.|TRBJ2-3|TRBV10-3|.
TGTGCCATCAGTGAGGGGAGCAGGGACACAGATACGCAGTATTTT
CAISEGSRDTDTQYF
>16|.|TRBJ2-3|TRBV20-1|many
TGCAGTGCTAGAGATCAGGGGGGGAGGTATACAGATACGCAGTATTTT
CSARDQGGRYTDTQYF
>14|.|TRBJ2-3|TRBV14|many
TGTGCCAGCAGCCAAAGCGGGTTCACAGATACGCAGTATTTT
CASSQSGFTDTQYF
>12|.|TRBJ1-1|TRBV29-1|few
TGCGCGGGGACTGTCGGGGGCACTGAAGCTTTCTTT
CAGTVGGTEAFF
>11|.|TRBJ2-7|TRBV9|once
TGTGCCAGCAGCGTGGGCGACGAGCAGTACTTC
CASSVGDEQYF
>17|.|TRBJ1-6|TRBV5-4|.
TGTGCCAGCAGCCAAGGAAGAACGGGGAGAGGGAATTCACCCCTCCACTTT
CASSQGRTGRGNSPLHF
>17|.|TRBJ1-2|TRBV6-1|.
TGTGCCAGCAGTCCGGGGACACGAGTTTCAGCTAACTATGGCTACACCTTC
CASSPGTRVSANYGYTF
>14|.|TRBJ1-1|TRBV6-4|many
TGTGCCAGCAGTGACTCTGTCTGGAGCACTGAAGCTTTCTTT
CASSDSVWSTEAFF
>12|.|TRBJ2-7|TRBV24-1|.
TGTGCCACCAGTGATGCTACGGGTGAGCAGTACTTC
CATSDATGEQYF
>14|TRBD1|TRBJ1-1|TRBV6-1|.
TGTGCCAGCAGACCACAGGGGTGGAACACTGAAGCTTTCTTT
CASRPQGWNTEAFF
>12|.|TRBJ1-2|TRBV7-8|.
TGTGCCAGCAGCCCCGGCAGGGTAGGCTACACCTTC
CASSPGRVGYTF
>15|.|TRBJ2-5|TRBV25-1|few
TGTGCCAGCAGTGTGTCGGGACATAAAAAAGAGACCCAGTACTTC
CASSVSGHKKETQYF
>16|TRBD1|TRBJ1-1|TRBV9|once
TGTGCCAGCAGCGTAGAGCCAGGGGGCCTGAACACTGAAGCTTTCTTT
CASSVEPGGLNTEAFF
>13|.|TRBJ2-7|TRBV5-4|.
TGTGCCAGCAGCTTGGACAGGGTGGGGGAGCAGTACTTC
CASSLDRVGEQYF
>13|.|TRBJ2-7|TRBV27|.
TGTGCCAGCAGTTTATACAACTCCTACGAGCAGTACTTC
CASSLYNSYEQYF
>17|TRBD2|TRBJ2-3|TRBV4-2|.
TGTGCCAGCAGCCAAGGGACTAGCGGGATTGGCACAGATACGCAGTATTTT
CASSQGTSGIGTDTQYF
>16|TRBD1|TRBJ2-1|TRBV18|.
TGTGCCAGCTCACTTCCGGGACAGGGGGAGTATAATGAGCAGTTCTTC
CASSLPGQGEYNEQFF